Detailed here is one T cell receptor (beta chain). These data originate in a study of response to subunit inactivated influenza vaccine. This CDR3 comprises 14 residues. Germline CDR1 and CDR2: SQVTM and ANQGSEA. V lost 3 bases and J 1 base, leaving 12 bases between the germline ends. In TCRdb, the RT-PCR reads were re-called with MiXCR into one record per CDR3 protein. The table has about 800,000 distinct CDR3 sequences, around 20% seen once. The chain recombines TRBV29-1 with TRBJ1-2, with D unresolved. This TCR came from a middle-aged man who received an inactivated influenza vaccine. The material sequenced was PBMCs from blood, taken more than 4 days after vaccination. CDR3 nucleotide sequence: TGCAGCGTTGATCAAGCAGGCGGTAACTATGGCTACACCTTC. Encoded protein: CSVDQAGGNYGYTF.